The sequence of this TCR beta chain was determined in a study of T cell changes during pregnancy in multiple sclerosis. Using immunoSEQ multiplex PCR, the repertoire was profiled, and TCRdb retains in-frame clones only, with some absent. This sample has about 44,000 clones, with 90% found just once. The CDR3 contains 15 residues. Germline loops: CDR1 SGDLS, CDR2 YYNGEE. Trimming pared 0 bases from V and 2 bases from J, leaving 9 bases between. Specimen: CD4+ T cells from peripheral blood mononuclear cells, collected before pregnancy. J is TRBJ1-5 and V is TRBV9, with D hard to call. The receptor was derived from a female donor with multiple sclerosis, enrolled in a pregnancy study. As DNA, the CDR3 is TGTGCCAGCAGCGTAGAAGGGAGTGGCAATCAGCCCCAGCATTTT. It is translated as CASSVEGSGNQPQHF. Full variable domain (missing parts from reference TRBV9 and TRBJ1-5): DSGVTQTPKHLITATGQRVTLRCSPRSGDLSVYWYQQSLDQGLQFLIQYYNGEERAKGNILERFSAQQFPDLHSELNLSSLELGDSALYFCASSVEGSGNQPQHFGDGTRLSIL.